This is a list of T cell receptor beta chains from one sample in a study of cytomegalovirus exposure and HLA in healthy donors. Here immunoSEQ multiplex PCR was the method, and the copy in TCRdb shows in-frame clones only, minus some. Here the sample spans 75,000 to 100,000 clones, under 85% being singletons. Sequencing was carried out using PBMCs. Receptor source: a female donor in good health and CMV-seropositive. Both conserved end residues are part of each CDR3. A D gene is named only where the DNA matches it firmly. The listing skips clone size in some rows; elsewhere it reads once, few, many or a size class.

cdr3_aa	cdr3_nt	v_call	j_call	d_call	clone_size
CASSPTGDRPQHF	TGTGCCAGCAGCCCTACAGGGGACCGGCCCCAGCATTTT	TRBV27	TRBJ1-5	TRBD1	few
CASSLDRSGDEQFF	TGTGCCAGCAGCTTAGATAGGTCCGGGGATGAGCAGTTCTTC	TRBV7-8	TRBJ2-1	-	-
CASSFSQETQYF	TGTGCCAGCAGCTTCAGCCAAGAGACCCAGTACTTC	TRBV7-2	TRBJ2-5	-	-
CASSPNGGYNEQFF	TGTGCTAGCAGCCCTAACGGGGGCTACAATGAGCAGTTCTTC	TRBV7-3	TRBJ2-1	-	-
CASSQEPGVSSYNEQFF	TGCGCCAGCAGCCAAGAACCCGGGGTAAGCTCCTACAATGAGCAGTTCTTC	TRBV4-1	TRBJ2-1	-	-
CATSGSGEQYF	TGTGCCACCAGCGGTTCGGGCGAGCAGTACTTC	TRBV15	TRBJ2-7	-	-
CASSSWTVSYNEQFF	TGCGCCAGCAGCTCGTGGACTGTCTCCTACAATGAGCAGTTCTTC	TRBV5-1	TRBJ2-1	-	few
CASSLAGSSYDEQFF	TGTGCCAGCAGCTTAGCGGGGAGCTCCTACGATGAGCAGTTCTTC	TRBV7-2	TRBJ2-1	-	once
CAWRMGLAGGDTQYF	TGTGCCTGGAGGATGGGACTAGCGGGAGGAGATACGCAGTATTTT	TRBV30	TRBJ2-3	TRBD2	-
CASSRLAGPYNEQFF	TGCGCCAGCAGCCGCCTAGCGGGGCCCTACAATGAGCAGTTCTTC	TRBV4-1	TRBJ2-1	TRBD2	-
CASSMSRQGNQPQHF	TGTGCCAGTAGTATGAGCAGACAGGGGAATCAGCCCCAGCATTTT	TRBV19	TRBJ1-5	TRBD1	-
CAWSYGTDNSPLHF	TGTGCCTGGAGCTACGGGACAGATAATTCACCCCTCCACTTT	TRBV30	TRBJ1-6	TRBD1	-
CASSPDRVGNTIYF	TGTGCCAGCAGTCCCGACAGGGTCGGAAACACCATATATTTT	TRBV6-5	TRBJ1-3	TRBD1	-
CASSDGQGGNQPQHF	TGTGCCAGCAGCGACGGACAGGGAGGGAATCAGCCCCAGCATTTT	TRBV5-4	TRBJ1-5	TRBD1	-
CSVGRVVYNEQFF	TGCAGCGTTGGGAGAGTTGTCTACAATGAGCAGTTCTTC	TRBV29-1	TRBJ2-1	-	-
CASGYYLNTEAFF	TGTGCCAGCGGTTACTACTTGAACACTGAAGCTTTCTTT	TRBV6-5	TRBJ1-1	-	-
CAIGRTGLSNQPQHF	TGTGCCATCGGAAGGACAGGGTTGAGCAATCAGCCCCAGCATTTT	TRBV10-3	TRBJ1-5	TRBD1	-
CAWKGTSGSADTGELFF	TGTGCCTGGAAAGGGACTAGCGGGAGTGCCGACACCGGGGAGCTGTTTTTT	TRBV30	TRBJ2-2	TRBD2	-
CASSQEMGRRTGELFF	TGTGCCAGCAGCCAAGAAATGGGGCGCCGTACCGGGGAGCTGTTTTTT	TRBV4-2	TRBJ2-2	-	-
CASSFEDYLRQGRSPEAFF	TGTGCCAGCAGTTTCGAGGACTATCTTCGACAGGGGAGATCTCCTGAAGCTTTCTTT	TRBV28	TRBJ1-1	TRBD1	many
CASSLGGSTYEQYF	TGTGCCAGCAGCTTAGGAGGGAGCACCTACGAGCAGTACTTC	TRBV13	TRBJ2-7	-	few
CASSQDLAGVGETQYF	TGTGCCAGCAGCCAAGATCTCGCGGGGGTCGGGGAGACCCAGTACTTC	TRBV4-2	TRBJ2-5	TRBD2	-
CASSDGTSGYNEQFF	TGTGCCAGCAGTGATGGGACTAGCGGATACAATGAGCAGTTCTTC	TRBV6-1	TRBJ2-1	TRBD2	-
CATSRDINPRETQYF	TGTGCCACCAGCAGAGATATCAACCCGAGGGAGACCCAGTACTTC	TRBV15	TRBJ2-5	-	-
CASSRGDREAFF	TGTGCCAGTAGCAGGGGCGACAGGGAAGCTTTCTTT	TRBV19	TRBJ1-1	-	-
CASSSRQGTGPNTQYF	TGTGCCAGCAGCTCACGACAGGGGACGGGCCCAAATACGCAGTATTTT	TRBV7-8	TRBJ2-3	TRBD1	-
CASSSDVRTGEYGYTF	TGTGCCAGCAGCTCCGACGTTCGGACAGGGGAATATGGCTACACCTTC	TRBV7-6	TRBJ1-2	TRBD1	-
CASSFGQGYEQYF	TGTGCCAGCAGTTTCGGACAGGGATACGAGCAGTACTTC	TRBV28	TRBJ2-7	TRBD1	-
CASSRDAGSNYGYTF	TGTGCCAGCAGCCGAGATGCAGGATCTAACTATGGCTACACCTTC	TRBV7-8	TRBJ1-2	-	-
CASSLGRNTGELFF	TGTGCCAGCAGTTTAGGCAGGAACACCGGGGAGCTGTTTTTT	TRBV28	TRBJ2-2	-	-
CASSEWGAGELFF	TGTGCCAGCAGTGAATGGGGGGCCGGGGAGCTGTTTTTT	TRBV2	TRBJ2-2	-	-
CASNGQGNEKLFF	TGTGCCAGTAATGGACAGGGCAACGAAAAACTGTTTTTT	TRBV19	TRBJ1-4	TRBD1	-
CASISTGYTEAFF	TGTGCCAGCATCTCGACAGGCTACACTGAAGCTTTCTTT	TRBV21-1	TRBJ1-1	-	few
CASSQDLWEHSYNEQFF	TGCGCCAGCAGCCAAGATCTCTGGGAGCACTCCTACAATGAGCAGTTCTTC	TRBV4-3	TRBJ2-1	-	-
CASSLGPNYGYTF	TGTGCCAGCAGCTTAGGGCCCAACTATGGCTACACCTTC	TRBV7-9	TRBJ1-2	-	-
CSVIPRGTTGELFF	TGCAGCGTTATTCCACGGGGGACCACCGGGGAGCTGTTTTTT	TRBV29-1	TRBJ2-2	-	-
CASSPAGLQETQYF	TGTGCCAGCTCACCAGCGGGCCTACAAGAGACCCAGTACTTC	TRBV18	TRBJ2-5	-	-
CAISEGTGNQYEQYF	TGTGCCATCAGTGAGGGGACAGGGAATCAGTACGAGCAGTACTTC	TRBV10-3	TRBJ2-7	TRBD1	-
CASSYPTGGNEKLFF	TGTGCCAGCAGTTACCCCACGGGAGGGAATGAAAAACTGTTTTTT	TRBV6-6	TRBJ1-4	-	-
CASSESGYNYGYTF	TGTGCCAGCAGCGAGTCAGGGTATAACTATGGCTACACCTTC	TRBV9	TRBJ1-2	-	-
CASSIGNSNYGYTF	TGTGCCAGTAGTATAGGGAACAGCAACTATGGCTACACCTTC	TRBV19	TRBJ1-2	-	-
CSGGGSEKLFF	TGCAGTGGGGGGGGCAGTGAAAAACTGTTTTTT	TRBV20-1	TRBJ1-4	-	-
CASSQGLAASYEQYF	TGCGCCAGCAGCCAAGGACTAGCGGCTTCCTACGAGCAGTACTTC	TRBV4-1	TRBJ2-7	TRBD2	-
CASSLGGDRNTEAFF	TGTGCCAGCAGCTTAGGGGGGGACAGGAACACTGAAGCTTTCTTT	TRBV7-2	TRBJ1-1	TRBD1	-